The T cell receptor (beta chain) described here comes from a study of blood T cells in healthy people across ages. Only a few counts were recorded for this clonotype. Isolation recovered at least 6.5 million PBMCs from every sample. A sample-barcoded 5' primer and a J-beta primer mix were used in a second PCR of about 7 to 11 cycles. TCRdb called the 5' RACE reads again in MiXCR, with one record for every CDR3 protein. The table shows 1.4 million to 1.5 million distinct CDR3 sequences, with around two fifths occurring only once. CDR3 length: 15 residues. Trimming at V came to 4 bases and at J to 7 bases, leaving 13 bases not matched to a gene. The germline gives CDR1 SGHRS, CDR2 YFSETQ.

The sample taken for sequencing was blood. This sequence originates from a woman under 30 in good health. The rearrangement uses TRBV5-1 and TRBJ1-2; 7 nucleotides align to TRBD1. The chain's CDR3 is CASSPKGGDSGGYTF. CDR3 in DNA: TGCGCCAGCAGCCCCAAAGGCGGGGACAGTGGTGGCTACACCTTC.